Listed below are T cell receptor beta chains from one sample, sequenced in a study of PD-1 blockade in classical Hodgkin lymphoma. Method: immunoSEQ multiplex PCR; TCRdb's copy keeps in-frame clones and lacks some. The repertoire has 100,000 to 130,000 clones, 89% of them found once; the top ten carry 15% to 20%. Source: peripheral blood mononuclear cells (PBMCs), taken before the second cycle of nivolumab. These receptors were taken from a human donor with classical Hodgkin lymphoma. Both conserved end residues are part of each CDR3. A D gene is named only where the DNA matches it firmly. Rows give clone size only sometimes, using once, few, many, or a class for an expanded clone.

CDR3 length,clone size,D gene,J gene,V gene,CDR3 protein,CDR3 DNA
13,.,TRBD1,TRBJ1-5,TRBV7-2,CASSPQGDQPQHF,TGTGCCAGCAGCCCTCAGGGGGATCAGCCCCAGCATTTT
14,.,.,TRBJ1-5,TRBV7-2,CASSPGQRNQPQHF,TGTGCCAGCAGCCCAGGACAGCGCAATCAGCCCCAGCATTTT
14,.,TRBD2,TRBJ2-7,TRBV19,CASSFRTSGYEQYF,TGTGCCAGTAGTTTTCGGACTAGCGGCTACGAGCAGTACTTC
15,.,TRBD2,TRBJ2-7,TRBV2,CASFSGVDVSYEQYF,TGTGCCAGCTTTAGCGGGGTCGACGTCTCCTACGAGCAGTACTTC
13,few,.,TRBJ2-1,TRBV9,CASSARDHNEQFF,TGTGCCAGCAGCGCCCGGGACCACAATGAGCAGTTCTTC
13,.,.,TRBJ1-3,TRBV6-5,CASSSLTGNTIYF,TGTGCCAGCAGTTCGCTCACTGGAAACACCATATATTTT
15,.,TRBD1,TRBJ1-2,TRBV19,CASTPASGGSYGYTF,TGTGCCAGTACTCCCGCGTCAGGGGGCTCGTATGGCTACACCTTC
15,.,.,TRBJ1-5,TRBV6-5,CASSPRQSQRQPQHF,TGTGCCAGCAGTCCCCGACAGTCCCAGAGACAGCCCCAGCATTTT
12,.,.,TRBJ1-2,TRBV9,CASRTTGDGYTF,TGTGCCAGCAGGACGACAGGAGATGGCTACACCTTC
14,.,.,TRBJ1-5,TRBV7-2,CASSLAGGNQPQHF,TGTGCCAGCAGCTTAGCGGGGGGGAATCAGCCCCAGCATTTT
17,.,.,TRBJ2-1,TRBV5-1,CASSLNPSMSSYNEQFF,TGCGCCAGCAGCTTGAACCCGTCGATGTCCTCCTACAATGAGCAGTTCTTC
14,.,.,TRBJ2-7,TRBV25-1,CASSESPPSYEQYF,TGTGCCAGCAGTGAATCGCCCCCTAGCTACGAGCAGTACTTC
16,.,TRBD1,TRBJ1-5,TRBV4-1,CASSQPDRGPNQPQHF,TGCGCCAGCAGCCAACCAGACAGGGGGCCCAATCAGCCCCAGCATTTT
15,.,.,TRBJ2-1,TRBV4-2,CASSHTVTSYNEQFF,TGTGCCAGCAGCCACACGGTAACGTCCTACAATGAGCAGTTCTTC
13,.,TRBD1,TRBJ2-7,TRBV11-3,CASSLDTGDEQYF,TGTGCCAGCAGCTTAGATACAGGGGACGAGCAGTACTTC
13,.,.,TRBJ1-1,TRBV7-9,CASSGDGHTEAFF,TGTGCCAGCAGCGGGGACGGGCACACTGAAGCTTTCTTT
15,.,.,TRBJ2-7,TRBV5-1,CASSRAGTSSYEQYF,TGCGCCAGCAGCCGCGCCGGGACAAGTTCCTACGAGCAGTACTTC
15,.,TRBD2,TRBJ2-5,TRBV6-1,CASSEGGRVQETQYF,TGTGCCAGCAGTGAAGGGGGGAGGGTCCAAGAGACCCAGTACTTC
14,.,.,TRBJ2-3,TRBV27,CASSLSRGSDTQYF,TGTGCCAGCAGTTTGAGTCGGGGGTCAGATACGCAGTATTTT
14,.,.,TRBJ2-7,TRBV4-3,CASSQVGQIHEQYF,TGCGCCAGCAGCCAAGTTGGGCAGATACACGAGCAGTACTTC
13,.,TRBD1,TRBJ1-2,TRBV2,CARRGTGGYGYTF,TGTGCCAGAAGGGGGACAGGGGGCTATGGCTACACCTTC
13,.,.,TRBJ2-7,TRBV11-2,CASSLRTTYEQYF,TGTGCCAGCAGCTTGAGGACCACCTACGAGCAGTACTTC
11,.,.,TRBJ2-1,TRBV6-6,CASSYGVVQFF,TGTGCCAGCAGTTACGGAGTGGTGCAGTTCTTC
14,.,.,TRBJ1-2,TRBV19,CASSLATDNYGYTF,TGTGCCAGTAGTTTGGCGACTGATAACTATGGCTACACCTTC
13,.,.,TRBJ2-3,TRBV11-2,CASSAGSADTQYF,TGTGCCAGCAGCGCGGGGTCGGCAGATACGCAGTATTTT
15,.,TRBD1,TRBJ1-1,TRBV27,CASSPYGQGGPEAFF,TGTGCCAGCAGTCCTTACGGACAGGGTGGGCCTGAAGCTTTCTTT
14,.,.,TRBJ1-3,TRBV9,CASSVGRSGNTIYF,TGTGCCAGCAGCGTAGGACGCTCTGGAAACACCATATATTTT
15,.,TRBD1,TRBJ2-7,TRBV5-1,CASSLGDRVFGEQYF,TGCGCCAGCAGCTTGGGGGACAGGGTTTTCGGCGAGCAGTACTTC
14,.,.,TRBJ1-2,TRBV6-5,CASSPTEDWLGYTF,TGTGCCAGCAGTCCAACAGAAGACTGGTTGGGCTACACCTTC
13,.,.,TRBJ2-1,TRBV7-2,CASSLITGEEQFF,TGTGCCAGCAGCTTAATAACGGGGGAGGAGCAGTTCTTC
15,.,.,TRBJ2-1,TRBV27,CASSLSGLGYNEQFF,TGTGCCAGCAGTTTATCGGGGTTGGGGTACAATGAGCAGTTCTTC
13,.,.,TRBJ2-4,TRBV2,CASSEGPSHIQYF,TGTGCCAGCAGTGAGGGACCCTCGCACATTCAGTACTTC
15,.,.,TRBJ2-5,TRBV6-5,CASSPPGSSVWTQYF,TGTGCCAGCAGTCCCCCGGGATCTAGCGTGTGGACCCAGTACTTC
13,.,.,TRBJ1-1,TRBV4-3,CASSHGGGTEAFF,TGCGCCAGCAGTCATGGAGGAGGGACTGAAGCTTTCTTT
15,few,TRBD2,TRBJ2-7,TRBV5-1,CASSLVPAGVDEQYF,TGCGCCAGCAGCTTGGTGCCAGCGGGAGTCGACGAGCAGTACTTC
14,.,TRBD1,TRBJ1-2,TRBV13,CASSLGTGDYGYTF,TGTGCCAGCAGCTTGGGGACAGGGGACTATGGCTACACCTTC
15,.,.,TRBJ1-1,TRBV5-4,CASSPTGMVGTEAFF,TGTGCCAGCAGCCCTACAGGGATGGTTGGCACTGAAGCTTTCTTT
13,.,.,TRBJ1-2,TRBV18,CASSETGSSGYTF,TGTGCCAGCTCAGAGACAGGTTCGAGTGGCTACACCTTC
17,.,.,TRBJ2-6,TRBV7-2,CASSLVAGRSGANVLTF,TGTGCCAGCAGCTTAGTCGCGGGAAGGTCTGGGGCCAACGTCCTGACTTTC
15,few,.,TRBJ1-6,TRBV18,CASSPPLQAGSPLHF,TGTGCCAGCTCACCACCGCTGCAGGCGGGTTCACCCCTCCACTTT